The next 3 T cell receptor beta chains were all read from a single sample in a study of blood T cell repertoires in COVID-19. This table comes from immunoSEQ multiplex PCR, and its TCRdb copy is limited to in-frame clones, with some not included. The profile shows approximately 30,000 clones, around nine tenths of them singletons. Material for sequencing was peripheral blood. These receptors were taken from a human donor in a cohort sampled during active COVID-19.

The chain has TRBV7-9 and TRBJ2-2, with TRBD1 matching 7 bases. This CDR3 is built from 16 residues. The germline V gene has CDR1 SEHNR and CDR2 FQNEAQ (reference sequence). The J segment lost 1 base and the V segment lost 7 bases, leaving 9 bases of the junction unmatched. The DNA for the CDR3 is TGTGCCAGCACCTCACTTGGGACAGTGAACACCGGGGAGCTGTTTTTT. Protein: CASTSLGTVNTGELFF.

The chain employs TRBV5-4 and TRBJ2-7, with TRBD2 as a possible D gene (5 bases). This CDR3 region has 12 residues. V dropped 4 bases and J dropped 6 bases, with 11 bases sitting between them. Per germline, CDR1 SGHNT and CDR2 YYREEE (reference sequence). CDR3 sequence reads: CASSANGVEQYF. The CDR3 DNA sequence: TGTGCCAGCAGCGCGAACGGGGTCGAGCAGTACTTC.

The rearrangement links TRBV25-1 to TRBJ1-5, with TRBD1 as a possible D gene (5 bases). The ends were cut back, 1 base at V and 0 bases at J, with 10 bases in the middle. The CDR3 totals 16 residues. CDR1 is MGHDK, CDR2 SYGVNS, per germline. The CDR3 DNA reads as TGTGCCAGCAGTGAATCGGGGGTGAGTAGCAATCAGCCCCAGCATTTT. It encodes CASSESGVSSNQPQHF.